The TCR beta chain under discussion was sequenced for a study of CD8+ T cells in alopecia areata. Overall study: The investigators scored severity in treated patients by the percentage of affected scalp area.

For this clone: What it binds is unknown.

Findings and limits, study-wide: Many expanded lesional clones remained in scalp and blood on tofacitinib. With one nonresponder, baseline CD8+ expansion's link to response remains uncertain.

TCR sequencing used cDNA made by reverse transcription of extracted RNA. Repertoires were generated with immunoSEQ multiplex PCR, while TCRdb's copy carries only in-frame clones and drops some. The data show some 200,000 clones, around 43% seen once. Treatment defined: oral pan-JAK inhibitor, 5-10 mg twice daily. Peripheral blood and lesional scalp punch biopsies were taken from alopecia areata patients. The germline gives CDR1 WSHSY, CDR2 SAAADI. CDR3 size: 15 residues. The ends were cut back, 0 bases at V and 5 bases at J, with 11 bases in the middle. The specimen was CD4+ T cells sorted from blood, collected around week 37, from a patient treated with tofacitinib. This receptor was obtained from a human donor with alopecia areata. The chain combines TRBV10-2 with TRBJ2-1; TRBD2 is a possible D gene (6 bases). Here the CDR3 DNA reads TGCGCCAGCAGTGAGTCCGGGACTTTCGACAATGAGCAGTTCTTC. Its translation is CASSESGTFDNEQFF.